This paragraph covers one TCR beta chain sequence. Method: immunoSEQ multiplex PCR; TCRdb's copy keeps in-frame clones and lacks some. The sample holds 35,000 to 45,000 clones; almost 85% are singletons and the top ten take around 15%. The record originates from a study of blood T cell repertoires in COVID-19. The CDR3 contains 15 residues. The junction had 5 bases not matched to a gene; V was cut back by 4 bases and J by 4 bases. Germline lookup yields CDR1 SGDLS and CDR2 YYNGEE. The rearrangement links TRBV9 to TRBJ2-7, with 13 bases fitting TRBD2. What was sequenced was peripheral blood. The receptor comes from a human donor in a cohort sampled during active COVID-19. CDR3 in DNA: TGTGCCAGCAGCCCCGGGACTAGCGGGGCGTACGAGCAGTACTTC. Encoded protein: CASSPGTSGAYEQYF. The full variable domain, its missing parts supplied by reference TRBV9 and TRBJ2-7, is DSGVTQTPKHLITATGQRVTLRCSPRSGDLSVYWYQQSLDQGLQFLIQYYNGEERAKGNILERFSAQQFPDLHSELNLSSLELGDSALYFCASSPGTSGAYEQYFGPGTRLTVT.